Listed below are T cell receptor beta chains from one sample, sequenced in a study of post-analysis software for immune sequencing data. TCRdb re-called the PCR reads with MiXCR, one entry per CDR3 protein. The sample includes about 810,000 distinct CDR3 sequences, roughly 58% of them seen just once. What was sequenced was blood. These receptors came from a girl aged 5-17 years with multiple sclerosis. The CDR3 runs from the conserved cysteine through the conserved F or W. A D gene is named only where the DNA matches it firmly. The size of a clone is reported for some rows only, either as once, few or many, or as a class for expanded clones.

CDR3nt: TGCAGTGCGGAGGGGAGGCCTAATGAAAAACTGTTTTTT; CDR3aa: CSAEGRPNEKLFF; v_gene: TRBV20-1; abundance: once; j_gene: TRBJ1-4; d_gene: NA
CDR3nt: TGTGCCAGCAGACTAGCGGGCGCGCACATTCAGTACTTC; CDR3aa: CASRLAGAHIQYF; v_gene: TRBV27; abundance: NA; j_gene: TRBJ2-4; d_gene: TRBD2
CDR3nt: TGCAGCGTTGAACCAACGATCGCACCAGAGCGCATGACCCAGTACTTC; CDR3aa: CSVEPTIAPERMTQYF; v_gene: TRBV29-1; abundance: NA; j_gene: TRBJ2-5; d_gene: NA
CDR3nt: TGCAGTGCTAGAGCCGGGGGTGGAGAAAAACTGTTTTTT; CDR3aa: CSARAGGGEKLFF; v_gene: TRBV20-1; abundance: NA; j_gene: TRBJ1-4; d_gene: NA
CDR3nt: TGTGCCAGCAACGGGCCAACCTTTGCGTACAATGAGCAGTTCTTC; CDR3aa: CASNGPTFAYNEQFF; v_gene: TRBV12-3/TRBV12-4; abundance: NA; j_gene: TRBJ2-1; d_gene: NA
CDR3nt: TGCAGCGTCGCTTTCGGGACAGGGTTGAATGAGCAGTTCTTC; CDR3aa: CSVAFGTGLNEQFF; v_gene: TRBV29-1; abundance: few; j_gene: TRBJ2-1; d_gene: TRBD1
CDR3nt: TGTGCCAGCAGCCGGACAGGGAAGTTGGGATATGGCTACACCTTC; CDR3aa: CASSRTGKLGYGYTF; v_gene: TRBV27; abundance: NA; j_gene: TRBJ1-2; d_gene: TRBD1
CDR3nt: TGTGCCAGCGCACGGAACCAAGAGACCCAGTACTTC; CDR3aa: CASARNQETQYF; v_gene: TRBV7-9; abundance: NA; j_gene: TRBJ2-5; d_gene: NA
CDR3nt: TGTGCCAGCAGGTTGACAGCCCTACAAGAGACCCAGTACTTC; CDR3aa: CASRLTALQETQYF; v_gene: TRBV6-2/TRBV6-3; abundance: NA; j_gene: TRBJ2-5; d_gene: NA
CDR3nt: TGTGCCAGCACCCTCTGGGGGGCAGGGGAAAACATTCAGTACTTC; CDR3aa: CASTLWGAGENIQYF; v_gene: TRBV6-1; abundance: few; j_gene: TRBJ2-4; d_gene: NA
CDR3nt: TGCGCCAGCAGCCAAGTCAGGGGACGCGGCTATGGCTACACCTTC; CDR3aa: CASSQVRGRGYGYTF; v_gene: TRBV4-1; abundance: few; j_gene: TRBJ1-2; d_gene: NA
CDR3nt: TGTGCCAGCAGTTCAGTCACCAATGAGCAGTTCTTC; CDR3aa: CASSSVTNEQFF; v_gene: TRBV12-3/TRBV12-4; abundance: NA; j_gene: TRBJ2-1; d_gene: NA
CDR3nt: TGTGCCAGCAGAGACAGGGTTGCCGGTTCACCCCTCCACTTT; CDR3aa: CASRDRVAGSPLHF; v_gene: TRBV6-5; abundance: NA; j_gene: TRBJ1-6; d_gene: TRBD1
CDR3nt: TGTGCCAGCAGCCAACCTTTCGGCCTTTACTACGAGCAGTACTTC; CDR3aa: CASSQPFGLYYEQYF; v_gene: TRBV3-1; abundance: NA; j_gene: TRBJ2-7; d_gene: NA
CDR3nt: TGCAGCGTTGAGATGGGAGGCTACGAGCAGTACTTC; CDR3aa: CSVEMGGYEQYF; v_gene: TRBV29-1; abundance: few; j_gene: TRBJ2-7; d_gene: NA
CDR3nt: TGCAGTGCCAGGACAAGGAGCGCCTACGAGCAGTACTTC; CDR3aa: CSARTRSAYEQYF; v_gene: TRBV20-1; abundance: NA; j_gene: TRBJ2-7; d_gene: NA
CDR3nt: TGTGCTGGTGGTTTGGTAAAGGGGGGCCCATGGCCCCAGCATTTT; CDR3aa: CAGGLVKGGPWPQHF; v_gene: TRBV12-5; abundance: few; j_gene: TRBJ1-5; d_gene: NA
CDR3nt: TGCAGTGCCCCCCTAGAGGGGGGAGTCACAGATACGCAGTATTTT; CDR3aa: CSAPLEGGVTDTQYF; v_gene: TRBV20-1; abundance: NA; j_gene: TRBJ2-3; d_gene: NA
CDR3nt: TGCAGCGTCGGTAAGGGGACTGGGTCCTACGAGCAGTACTTC; CDR3aa: CSVGKGTGSYEQYF; v_gene: TRBV29-1; abundance: NA; j_gene: TRBJ2-7; d_gene: NA
CDR3nt: TGTGCCAGCAGCTTCGGGTCGGTGAATTCACCCCTCCACTTT; CDR3aa: CASSFGSVNSPLHF; v_gene: TRBV7-2; abundance: NA; j_gene: TRBJ1-6; d_gene: NA
CDR3nt: TGTGCCATCAGTGTGGACGGCTACGAGCAGTACTTC; CDR3aa: CAISVDGYEQYF; v_gene: TRBV10-3; abundance: few; j_gene: TRBJ2-7; d_gene: NA
CDR3nt: TGCGCCAGCAGCTTGGGCTTCGGCGGGCAGGGGGGCGAGCAGTACTTC; CDR3aa: CASSLGFGGQGGEQYF; v_gene: TRBV5-1; abundance: NA; j_gene: TRBJ2-7; d_gene: NA
CDR3nt: TGCAGTGCTAGAGTGAGACTAGCGGGTCGCGAGCAGTACTTC; CDR3aa: CSARVRLAGREQYF; v_gene: TRBV20-1; abundance: few; j_gene: TRBJ2-7; d_gene: TRBD2
CDR3nt: TGTGCTAGTGGGCAGACAGGGAGCACAGATACGCAGTATTTT; CDR3aa: CASGQTGSTDTQYF; v_gene: TRBV12-5; abundance: NA; j_gene: TRBJ2-3; d_gene: TRBD1
CDR3nt: TGTGCCAGCACCTGGACTAGCGCGGGAGAGACCCAGTACTTC; CDR3aa: CASTWTSAGETQYF; v_gene: TRBV11-2; abundance: few; j_gene: TRBJ2-5; d_gene: TRBD2
CDR3nt: TGCGCCAGCAGCTTGAGGGACACGACCTACGAGCAGTACTTC; CDR3aa: CASSLRDTTYEQYF; v_gene: TRBV5-1; abundance: NA; j_gene: TRBJ2-7; d_gene: NA
CDR3nt: TGCGCCAGCACGTCCGGGGACTCCTACGAGCAGTACTTC; CDR3aa: CASTSGDSYEQYF; v_gene: TRBV5-1; abundance: NA; j_gene: TRBJ2-7; d_gene: NA
CDR3nt: TGTGCCAGCAGTTTAAGAGCGCGGACCCAGTTCTTC; CDR3aa: CASSLRARTQFF; v_gene: TRBV12-3/TRBV12-4; abundance: few; j_gene: TRBJ2-1; d_gene: NA
CDR3nt: TGCAGCGGCGTGGGACAGGACTCCTACGAGCAGTACTTC; CDR3aa: CSGVGQDSYEQYF; v_gene: TRBV29-1; abundance: few; j_gene: TRBJ2-7; d_gene: TRBD1
CDR3nt: TGCGCCAGCAGCTTGTTTACTATACAGGAAGAGACCCAGTACTTC; CDR3aa: CASSLFTIQEETQYF; v_gene: TRBV5-1; abundance: NA; j_gene: TRBJ2-5; d_gene: NA
CDR3nt: TGCAGTGCTAGATGGAACTCCTACGAGCAGTACTTC; CDR3aa: CSARWNSYEQYF; v_gene: TRBV20-1; abundance: NA; j_gene: TRBJ2-7; d_gene: NA
CDR3nt: TGTGCCAGCAGTCGCTCACAGAGAAACTATGGCTACACCTTC; CDR3aa: CASSRSQRNYGYTF; v_gene: TRBV12-3/TRBV12-4; abundance: NA; j_gene: TRBJ1-2; d_gene: NA
CDR3nt: TGCAGCGTTGAAGAAGGGGAGACCCAGTACTTC; CDR3aa: CSVEEGETQYF; v_gene: TRBV29-1; abundance: NA; j_gene: TRBJ2-5; d_gene: NA
CDR3nt: TGTGCCAGCTGCGGCCAAGATCGCATTCAGTACTTC; CDR3aa: CASCGQDRIQYF; v_gene: TRBV6-5; abundance: NA; j_gene: TRBJ2-4; d_gene: NA
CDR3nt: TGCAGCGTACGACTCGTCGCGGGGACTAGCGGGAGACCCCGTAGTGAGCAGTTCTTC; CDR3aa: CSVRLVAGTSGRPRSEQFF; v_gene: TRBV29-1; abundance: NA; j_gene: TRBJ2-1; d_gene: TRBD2
CDR3nt: TGCAGCGCTAGGGGGAGACAGGTAGACTACAATGAGCAGTTCTTC; CDR3aa: CSARGRQVDYNEQFF; v_gene: TRBV29-1; abundance: NA; j_gene: TRBJ2-1; d_gene: NA
CDR3nt: TGCAGTGGCCCGACACCCGGTGCGGGCTACACCTTC; CDR3aa: CSGPTPGAGYTF; v_gene: TRBV20-1; abundance: NA; j_gene: TRBJ1-2; d_gene: NA
CDR3nt: TGCAGCGTTGAACGGGAACACCTAAGAAGCAATCAGCCCCAGCATTTT; CDR3aa: CSVEREHLRSNQPQHF; v_gene: TRBV29-1; abundance: NA; j_gene: TRBJ1-5; d_gene: NA
CDR3nt: TGTGCCAGCAGCCAAGCGTCGGGGGTTCAAGAGACCCAGTACTTC; CDR3aa: CASSQASGVQETQYF; v_gene: TRBV4-2; abundance: few; j_gene: TRBJ2-5; d_gene: NA
CDR3nt: TGTGCCAGCAGCTCCTTAACAGGTTATACGGACACTGAAGCTTTCTTT; CDR3aa: CASSSLTGYTDTEAFF; v_gene: TRBV7-9; abundance: NA; j_gene: TRBJ1-1; d_gene: NA
CDR3nt: TGTGCCAGCAGCAAGGGGCTTTTTAGCGGGAGCTCCTACAATGAGCAGTTCTTC; CDR3aa: CASSKGLFSGSSYNEQFF; v_gene: TRBV21-1; abundance: NA; j_gene: TRBJ2-1; d_gene: NA
CDR3nt: TGCAGCGTTGTCCCACACCTGGGACTAGCGGTTCAAGAGACCCAGTACTTC; CDR3aa: CSVVPHLGLAVQETQYF; v_gene: TRBV29-1; abundance: NA; j_gene: TRBJ2-5; d_gene: TRBD2
CDR3nt: TGTGCCAGCAGTTCGTGGACAGGGTCTGATGGCTACACCTTC; CDR3aa: CASSSWTGSDGYTF; v_gene: TRBV12-3/TRBV12-4; abundance: NA; j_gene: TRBJ1-2; d_gene: TRBD1
CDR3nt: TGTGCCAGCAGCCATGTAACAGGGCTGGAGGCGAGGACCCAGTACTTC; CDR3aa: CASSHVTGLEARTQYF; v_gene: TRBV7-9; abundance: NA; j_gene: TRBJ2-5; d_gene: NA
CDR3nt: TGCGCCAGCAGCCAACTAGCGGGAGGGCCCGGTGAGCAGTTCTTC; CDR3aa: CASSQLAGGPGEQFF; v_gene: TRBV4-1; abundance: few; j_gene: TRBJ2-1; d_gene: TRBD2
CDR3nt: TGTGCCAGCAACAAACAGGGATCTGGCATTCAGTACTTC; CDR3aa: CASNKQGSGIQYF; v_gene: TRBV5-6; abundance: once; j_gene: TRBJ2-4; d_gene: NA
CDR3nt: TGCAGCGTTGGAGCACCCTATGGCTACACCTTC; CDR3aa: CSVGAPYGYTF; v_gene: TRBV29-1; abundance: NA; j_gene: TRBJ1-2; d_gene: NA
CDR3nt: TGTGCCAGCAGTTCTAGCGGGGAGGATGAGCAGTTCTTC; CDR3aa: CASSSSGEDEQFF; v_gene: TRBV12-3/TRBV12-4; abundance: few; j_gene: TRBJ2-1; d_gene: TRBD2
CDR3nt: TGTGCCAGCAGCTTAGCGGCTTTCTACAATGAGCAGTTCTTC; CDR3aa: CASSLAAFYNEQFF; v_gene: TRBV7-8; abundance: NA; j_gene: TRBJ2-1; d_gene: NA